The sequence of this T cell receptor beta chain was determined in a study of T-cell reconstitution after alpha-beta-depleted transplantation in children. This clonotype was seen ten or more times. V shed 2 bases and J 1 base; nucleotides not matched to a gene: 1. The CDR3 is 14 residues long. The germline V gene encodes CDR1 SGHTA and CDR2 FQGNSA. TCRbeta library preparation incorporated unique molecular identifiers. Via MiXCR, TCRdb re-called the PCR reads, giving one row per CDR3 protein. The sample shows nearly 400,000 distinct CDR3 sequences, approximately 20% of them seen only once. The TCR sequence derives from a human donor who donated a stem cell graft to a child with acute myeloid leukemia. This chain connects TRBV7-2 to TRBJ2-5; TRBD1 matches at 7 bases. The specimen was PBMCs from the stem cell graft donor, collected from the stem cell graft. In DNA, the CDR3 is TGTGCCAGCAGCTTAAGGGGGCTCCAAGAGACCCAGTACTTC. Protein sequence: CASSLRGLQETQYF.